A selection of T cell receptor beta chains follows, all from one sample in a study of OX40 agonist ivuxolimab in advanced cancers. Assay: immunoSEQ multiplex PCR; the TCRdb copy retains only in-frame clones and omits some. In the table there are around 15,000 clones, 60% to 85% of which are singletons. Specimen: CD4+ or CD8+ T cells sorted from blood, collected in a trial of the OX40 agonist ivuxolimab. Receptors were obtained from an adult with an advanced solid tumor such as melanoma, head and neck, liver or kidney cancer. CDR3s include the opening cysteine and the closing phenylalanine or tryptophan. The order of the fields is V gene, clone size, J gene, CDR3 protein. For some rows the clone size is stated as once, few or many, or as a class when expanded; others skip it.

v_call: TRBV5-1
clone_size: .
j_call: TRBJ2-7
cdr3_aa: CASSEDRAFYEQYF

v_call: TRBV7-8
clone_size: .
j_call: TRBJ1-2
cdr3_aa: CASSPSGGDRGLNYGYTF

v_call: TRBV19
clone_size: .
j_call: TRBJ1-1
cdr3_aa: CASSLSGTGLNTEAFF

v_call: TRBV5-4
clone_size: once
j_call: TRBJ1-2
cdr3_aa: CASSLGRIDTYGYTF

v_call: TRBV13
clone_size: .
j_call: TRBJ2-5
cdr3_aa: CASSFAETQYF

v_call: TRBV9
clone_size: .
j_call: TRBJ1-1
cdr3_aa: CASSVGPGGATEAFF

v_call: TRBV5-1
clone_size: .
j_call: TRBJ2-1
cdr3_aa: CASSLVYSGGYNEQFF

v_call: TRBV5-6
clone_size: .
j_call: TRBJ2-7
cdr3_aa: CASRTGHDYEQYF

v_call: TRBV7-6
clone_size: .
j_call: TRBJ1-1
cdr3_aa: CASSLGSRGGMNTEAFF

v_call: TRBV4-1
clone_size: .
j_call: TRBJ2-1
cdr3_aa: CASSTGLRGNEQFF

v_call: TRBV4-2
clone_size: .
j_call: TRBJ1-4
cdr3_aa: CASSQLPGQGPLNEKLFF

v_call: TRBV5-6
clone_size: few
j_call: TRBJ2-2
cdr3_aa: CASSLGDISNTGELFF

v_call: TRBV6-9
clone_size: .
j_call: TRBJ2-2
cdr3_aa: CASTSRPNTGELFF

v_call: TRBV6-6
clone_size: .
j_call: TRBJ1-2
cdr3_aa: CASSYSSGTDYGYTF